The 30 T cell receptor beta chains presented below share a single source sample, sequenced in a study of blood T cell repertoires in COVID-19. Sequencing used immunoSEQ multiplex PCR; TCRdb keeps in-frame clones, though not all of them. The repertoire has 250,000 to 300,000 clones, approximately 89% of them found once; the top ten carry approximately 7%. The sequenced sample consisted of peripheral blood. These receptor sequences come from a woman under 40 who had recovered from COVID-19.

The chain carries TRBV6-5 and TRBJ2-7; 8 positions agree with TRBD1. Trimming removed 5 bases from V and 2 bases from J; junction bases left unmatched: 2. Germline-derived CDR1 and CDR2 are MNHEY and SVGAGI. The CDR3 is 13 amino acids. CDR3 sequence (DNA): TGTGCCAGCAGTAGGACAGGGACCTACGAGCAGTACTTC. It translates to CASSRTGTYEQYF.

The chain recombines TRBV4-3 with TRBJ2-3, with a tentative D call TRBD2 (5 bases). The germline V gene has CDR1 LGHNA and CDR2 YSLEER. This CDR3 has 15 residues. V dropped 0 bases and J dropped 1 base, with 8 bases sitting between them. In DNA, the CDR3 is TGCGCCAGCAGCCAAGATATGCGGGGCACAGATACGCAGTATTTT. This encodes CASSQDMRGTDTQYF.

This clone occurred once. The chain employs TRBV7-2 and TRBJ2-5; 10 bases map to TRBD2. V was pared by 1 base and J by 2 bases, with 4 bases of the junction left unmatched. Germline CDR1 is SGHTA and CDR2 is FQGNSA. The CDR3 consists of 16 residues. This CDR3 reads CASSLVPAGGQETQYF. CDR3 coding DNA: TGTGCCAGCAGCTTAGTGCCAGCGGGGGGGCAAGAGACCCAGTACTTC. Supplemented by reference TRBV7-2 and TRBJ2-5, the full variable domain reads GAGVSQSPSNKVTEKGKDVELRCDPISGHTALYWYRQSLGQGLEFLIYFQGNSAPDKSGLPSDRFSAERTGGSVSTLTIQRTQQEDSAVYLCASSLVPAGGQETQYFGPGTRLLVL.

This clone was observed a handful of times. The chain is built from TRBV30 and TRBJ2-5; a possible D gene is TRBD1 (5 bases). V was cut by 2 bases and J by 3 bases, with 10 bases left in between. Germline CDR1 reads GTSNPN; CDR2 reads SVGIG (reference sequence). CDR3 length: 13 residues. The DNA for the CDR3 is TGTGCCTGGAGTATTAGCAGGGAAGAGACCCAGTACTTC. Translating gives CAWSISREETQYF.

The DNA of the CDR3 is TGTGCCAGCAGCGTTGGGACTAGCGGGCTTCGCCATGAGCAGTTCTTC. Translating gives CASSVGTSGLRHEQFF. The chain carries TRBV9 and TRBJ2-1; 12 bases agree with TRBD2. Germline CDR1 is SGDLS and CDR2 is YYNGEE. The CDR3 has 16 residues. Unmatched junction bases numbered 8, after V lost 2 bases and J lost 8 bases.

The J gene is TRBJ1-2, the V gene TRBV7-9; 7 positions match TRBD1. Germline assignment: CDR1 SEHNR and CDR2 FQNEAQ (reference sequence). V trimming: 3 bases; J trimming: 2 bases; junction bases outside the gene matches: 9. This CDR3 contains 16 residues. The DNA for the CDR3 is TGTGCCAGCAGCTTGGGATTTGCAGGGGGAAACTATGGCTACACCTTC. It is translated as CASSLGFAGGNYGYTF.

V and J are TRBV4-1 and TRBJ1-1; possible D gene TRBD1, 5 bases. V lost 0 bases to trimming and J lost 5 bases, with 13 bases between them. This CDR3 spans 15 amino acids. The germline V gene has CDR1 MGHRA and CDR2 YSYEKL. The CDR3 loop reads CASSQDRQGRTEAFF. Written as DNA, the CDR3 is TGCGCCAGCAGCCAAGATCGGCAGGGCAGGACTGAAGCTTTCTTT.

The CDR3 region has the DNA TGTGCCAGCACGGGATCGATGGGGTCCGGGGAGCTGTTTTTT. It specifies CASTGSMGSGELFF. This rearrangement joins TRBV28 to TRBJ2-2; a weak D match, TRBD2 (5 bases). The CDR3 covers 14 residues. Germline values: CDR1 MDHEN, CDR2 SYDVKM. V dropped 7 bases and J dropped 6 bases, with 15 bases sitting between them. Variable domain in full (rest from reference TRBV28 and TRBJ2-2): DVKVTQSSRYLVKRTGEKVFLECVQDMDHENMFWYRQDPGLGLRLIYFSYDVKMKEKGDIPEGYSVSREKKERFSLILESASTNQTSMYLCASTGSMGSGELFFGEGSRLTVL.

This chain links TRBV10-3 with TRBJ2-7; possible D gene TRBD1, 5 bases. The V gene lost 4 bases and the J gene lost 4 bases, with 11 bases spanning the gap. Germline V gene data show CDR1 as ENHRY and CDR2 as SYGVKD. The CDR3 is 13 amino acids. The CDR3 is CAISGGTQYEQYF. CDR3 bases: TGTGCCATCAGTGGGGGCACACAGTACGAGCAGTACTTC.

This chain's CDR3 is CASSGRGGLRNQPQHF. The CDR3 region has the DNA TGTGCCAGCAGTGGGAGGGGAGGTTTGCGCAATCAGCCCCAGCATTTT. V gene TRBV27 combines with J gene TRBJ1-5; D might be TRBD1 (5 bases). Germline lookup yields CDR1 MNHEY and CDR2 SMNVEV (reference sequence). Trimming stripped 5 bases from V and 2 bases from J, with 16 bases between. The CDR3 contains 16 residues.

The rearrangement uses TRBV5-4 and TRBJ1-1; D is undetermined. With 0 bases removed from V and 8 bases from J, the gap between germline ends came to 11 bases. Germline V CDR1 and CDR2: SGHNT, YYREEE (reference sequence). The CDR3 has 13 amino acids. The CDR3 reads CASSLVDDKEAFF. In DNA, the CDR3 is TGTGCCAGCAGCTTGGTTGACGACAAGGAAGCTTTCTTT.

The gene calls are TRBV19 and TRBJ1-1; TRBD1 is a possible D gene (6 bases). Trimming stripped 5 bases from V and 1 base from J, with 8 bases between. Germline assignment: CDR1 LNHDA and CDR2 SQIVND (reference sequence). The CDR3 has 13 amino acids. CDR3 DNA: TGTGCCAGTAGTCAGGGGTGGAACACTGAAGCTTTCTTT. The encoded protein is CASSQGWNTEAFF.

The chain couples TRBV7-9 to TRBJ1-2, with a tentative D call TRBD1 (6 bases). There are 17 residues in the CDR3. V was pared by 2 bases and J by 3 bases, with 19 bases between. The germline V gene encodes CDR1 SEHNR and CDR2 FQNEAQ (reference sequence). CDR3 nucleotide sequence: TGTGCCAGCAGCTTATTAAATGGGGGCGACCGAGACTATGGCTACACCTTC. Translating it yields CASSLLNGGDRDYGYTF.

The V and J genes are TRBV6-1 and TRBJ2-3, with 7 bases fitting TRBD2. The CDR3 runs to 18 residues. Per the germline V gene, CDR1 is MNHNS and CDR2 is SASEGT. Germline trimming cut 3 bases from V and 5 bases from J; bases unmatched to any gene: 17. The CDR3 sequence is CASSDPPTSAAGGDTQYF. The DNA for the CDR3 is TGTGCCAGCAGTGACCCCCCAACTAGCGCCGCTGGGGGAGATACGCAGTATTTT.

The J gene is TRBJ2-1, the V gene TRBV7-9, with 11 bases matching TRBD2. The CDR3 loop spans 18 amino acids. The germline gives CDR1 SEHNR, CDR2 FQNEAQ (reference sequence). V dropped 5 bases and J dropped 5; count of bases not matched to a gene: 14. CDR3 loop: CASSRRRTSGYSNNEQFF. CDR3 sequence (DNA): TGTGCCAGCAGCAGGCGACGGACTAGCGGGTATAGTAACAATGAGCAGTTCTTC.

The J gene is TRBJ2-1, the V gene TRBV6-2 or TRBV6-3; D possibly corresponds to TRBD2 (5 bases). Germline CDR1 reads MNHEY; CDR2 reads SVGEGT. The CDR3 contains 18 residues. Trimming removed 0 bases from V and 3 bases from J, with 18 bases in between. This chain's CDR3 is CASSYSPDFYGNYNEQFF. The CDR3 DNA follows: TGTGCCAGCAGTTACTCCCCCGACTTTTACGGGAACTACAATGAGCAGTTCTTC.

The CDR3 DNA reads as TGTGCCAGCAGTTCGACTAGCGGGGGCTACGAGCAGTACTTC. Amino acid sequence: CASSSTSGGYEQYF. This chain links TRBV27 with TRBJ2-7; 12 nucleotides match TRBD2. The CDR3 consists of 14 residues. The V gene end was trimmed by 4 bases and the J gene end by 3 bases; junction bases not matched to a gene: 1. Per germline, CDR1 MNHEY and CDR2 SMNVEV (reference sequence).

The CDR3 sequence: CASSQVRGSRNTEAFF. DNA of the CDR3: TGCGCCAGCAGCCAAGTTAGGGGCTCGCGGAACACTGAAGCTTTCTTT. The chain couples TRBV4-1 to TRBJ1-1, with D perhaps TRBD1 (5 bases). This CDR3 has 16 residues. Trimming removed 1 base at V and 1 base at J, with 13 bases between. Germline CDR1 reads MGHRA; CDR2 reads YSYEKL.

The V and J genes are TRBV3-1 (or the pseudogene TRBV3-2) and TRBJ1-1, with D unresolved. The length of the CDR3 is 13 residues. Germline V CDR1 and CDR2: LGHDT, YNNKEL (reference sequence). Trimming took 0 bases from V and 3 from J, leaving 5 bases between them. In nucleotides, the CDR3 is TGTGCCAGCAGCCAAGATCAGTACACTGAAGCTTTCTTT. Protein product: CASSQDQYTEAFF.

This chain uses TRBV5-5 with TRBJ1-4; D gene uncertain. CDR3 length: 15 residues. Germline V gene lookup returns CDR1 SGHKS and CDR2 YYEKEE (reference sequence). Between the trimmed V and J ends, which lost 0 bases and 0 bases, there was a span of 6 bases. The CDR3 sequence: CASSLVEATNEKLFF. In DNA form, the CDR3 reads TGTGCCAGCAGCTTGGTGGAGGCAACTAATGAAAAACTGTTTTTT.

In this sample, this clone turned up a few times. The chain is built from TRBV5-1 and TRBJ2-1, with TRBD1 identical over 9 bases. The CDR3 is 13 amino acids. V was pared by 3 bases and J by 8 bases, with 3 bases of the junction left unmatched. Germline V lookup: CDR1 SGHRS, CDR2 YFSETQ. The CDR3 region is CASSWRTGDEQFF. CDR3 DNA: TGCGCCAGCAGCTGGAGGACAGGGGATGAGCAGTTCTTC.

V usage is TRBV27 and J usage is TRBJ2-7; 8 bases agree with TRBD1. CDR1 is MNHEY, CDR2 SMNVEV, per germline (reference sequence). Trimming cost V 1 base and J 1 base; bases outside gene matches: 3. This CDR3 spans 15 amino acids. CDR3 in DNA: TGTGCCAGCAGTTTATATGGGACAGGTTCCTACGAGCAGTACTTC. Translated, it gives CASSLYGTGSYEQYF.

The J gene is TRBJ2-7, the V gene TRBV30; TRBD1 aligns across 8 bases. CDR3 length: 13 amino acids. The germline V gene encodes CDR1 GTSNPN and CDR2 SVGIG (reference sequence). V shed 5 bases and J 3 bases; nucleotides not matched to a gene: 6. CDR3 nucleotide sequence: TGTGCCTGGGAGGACAGGGCCAACTACGAGCAGTACTTC. This encodes CAWEDRANYEQYF.

This CDR3 is CAIRGLSGDYGYTF. The CDR3 DNA reads as TGTGCCATCAGGGGACTCTCGGGCGACTATGGCTACACCTTC. The chain has TRBV10-3 and TRBJ1-2; possibly TRBD1 for D (5 bases). Germline CDR1 ENHRY, CDR2 SYGVKD. Trimming removed 6 bases at V and 3 bases at J, with 14 bases between. The CDR3 totals 14 residues.

This clone was counted a single time. V usage is TRBV7-9 and J usage is TRBJ1-6, with unresolved D. Germline V lookup: CDR1 SEHNR, CDR2 FQNEAQ (reference sequence). Trimming stripped 2 bases from V and 5 bases from J, with 7 bases between. The CDR3 totals 14 residues. CDR3 DNA sequence: TGTGCCAGCAGCTTAACAGTCAATAATTCACCCCTCCACTTT. Protein product: CASSLTVNNSPLHF.

V is TRBV9 and J is TRBJ2-3; D may be TRBD2 (5 bases). The V and J ends lost 0 bases and 6 bases respectively, with 14 bases between them. Germline V gene lookup returns CDR1 SGDLS and CDR2 YYNGEE. The CDR3 extends over 15 amino acids. The CDR3 region is CASSVGGRPRDTQYF. The DNA for the CDR3 is TGTGCCAGCAGCGTAGGAGGGAGACCACGGGATACGCAGTATTTT.

The chain employs TRBV9 and TRBJ2-1; TRBD1 matches at 7 bases. The germline gives CDR1 SGDLS, CDR2 YYNGEE. V shed 3 bases and J 4 bases; nucleotides not matched to a gene: 4. This CDR3 contains 14 residues. CDR3 residues: CASSGGQFYNEQFF. DNA for the CDR3: TGTGCCAGCAGCGGGGGACAGTTTTACAATGAGCAGTTCTTC.

V and J are TRBV4-3 and TRBJ1-2; D gene uncertain. The length of the CDR3 is 17 residues. V was cut by 4 bases and J by 8 bases, with 26 bases left in between. The V gene's germline CDR1 is LGHNA and CDR2 YSLEER. Here the CDR3 DNA reads TGCGCCAGCAGCCGCAATACCGAAGTAACTTCCAAAAGAGGCTACACCTTC. It is translated as CASSRNTEVTSKRGYTF.

CDR3 nucleotides: TGTGCCAGCAGCTCACAGGGACCCTTGGTTGGAAACACCATATATTTT. Protein product: CASSSQGPLVGNTIYF. The V gene is TRBV11-2, the J gene TRBJ1-3; D possibly corresponds to TRBD1 (6 bases). From germline, CDR1 is SGHAT and CDR2 FQNNGV. The CDR3 length is 16 residues. Trimming removed 4 bases at V and 3 bases at J, with 16 bases between.

The chain recombines TRBV28 with TRBJ2-1; TRBD2 is a possible D gene (5 bases). Germline lookup yields CDR1 MDHEN and CDR2 SYDVKM. The CDR3 sequence is 12 residues long. The ends were cut back, 5 bases at V and 4 bases at J, with 6 bases in the middle. The CDR3, as DNA: TGTGCCAGCAGTGGACTGTACAATGAGCAGTTCTTC. This encodes CASSGLYNEQFF.